A selection of T cell receptor beta chains follows, all from one sample in a study of cytomegalovirus exposure and HLA in healthy donors. This table comes from immunoSEQ multiplex PCR, and its TCRdb copy is limited to in-frame clones, with some not included. The sample consists of 200,000 to 250,000 clones, more than 75% of them appearing once. The specimen was PBMCs. The receptors shown here come from a woman aged 18-35 years in good health and CMV-seropositive. CDR3s leave out the opening cysteine and the closing phenylalanine or tryptophan.

CDR3aa	j_gene	v_gene
ASSQDWREKGRPIIETQY	TRBJ2-5	TRBV4-1
ASSQEMRPGNTIY	TRBJ1-3	TRBV4-1
ASSLWGGYIPYEQY	TRBJ2-7	TRBV7-9
ATSRDWLGAHNEKLF	TRBJ1-4	TRBV15
AWRAGQDEKLF	TRBJ1-4	TRBV30
ASSLVAGGATEYNEQF	TRBJ2-1	TRBV7-9
ASSLGGGGSNQPQH	TRBJ1-5	TRBV7-6
ATSGRVGDTEAF	TRBJ1-1	TRBV15
ASGSGTPSNQPQH	TRBJ1-5	TRBV6-7
ASSETGAGELF	TRBJ2-2	TRBV10-1
ASSDRPRKGYT	TRBJ1-2	TRBV28
ASSFVSGTGNEQF	TRBJ2-1	TRBV7-9
ASSLSKFLRRERSYNEQF	TRBJ2-1	TRBV27
ASSLDRDGYGYT	TRBJ1-2	TRBV6-5
AGEGENGNEQF	TRBJ2-1	TRBV30
ASSEPGLPRGTQY	TRBJ2-5	TRBV7-2
AWSLTDRGFGYT	TRBJ1-2	TRBV30
ASKFRDTESPQQY	TRBJ2-7	TRBV6-1
ASSPRVTGELF	TRBJ2-2	TRBV7-2
ASSLRGGETEAF	TRBJ1-1	TRBV9
ASSRTQDEVEAF	TRBJ1-1	TRBV6-5
ASRLGTAGTQY	TRBJ2-3	TRBV28
SASDEQF	TRBJ2-1	TRBV20-1
AWSVQGTGVYEQY	TRBJ2-7	TRBV30
ASSSNQLGGEKLF	TRBJ1-4	TRBV28
ASSTTGINQPQH	TRBJ1-5	TRBV7-9
ASSLALKYGYT	TRBJ1-2	TRBV5-1
ASGIGGTEAF	TRBJ1-1	TRBV12-5
AISEDRLLSGANVLT	TRBJ2-6	TRBV10-3
ASDEVHSGKEQF	TRBJ2-1	TRBV19
ASSQTDSELTEAF	TRBJ1-1	TRBV4-1